These T cell receptor beta chains were read from a single sample in a study of shared clonotypes between healthy human individuals. Libraries were prepared by immunoSEQ multiplex PCR; TCRdb keeps only in-frame clonotypes and omits some of them. The profile covers around 990,000 clones, with roughly 80% appearing a single time and roughly 0.83% taken by the ten largest. The sample comprised memory CD4+ T cells from PBMCs. The receptors were sampled from a young man in good health. Some clones in this sample may be carry-over from other donors' samples. Both conserved end residues are part of each CDR3. D genes are given only for firm matches. Only some rows state a clone size, as once, few, many or a class for expanded clones.

V gene	CDR3 length	clone size	J gene	D gene	CDR3 DNA	CDR3 protein
TRBV5-6	14	-	TRBJ1-2	-	TGTGCCAGCAGCTTCTTTACAGGGTACGGTGGCTACACCTTC	CASSFFTGYGGYTF
TRBV9	15	-	TRBJ2-1	TRBD2	TGTGCCAGCAGCGTAGAACTAGCGGAATACAATGAGCAGTTCTTC	CASSVELAEYNEQFF
TRBV15	14	-	TRBJ1-4	TRBD1	TGTGCCACCAGCAGAGATCGAGGAGGGGACAGGCCGTTTTTT	CATSRDRGGDRPFF
TRBV28	15	many	TRBJ1-1	-	TGTGCCAGCAGTCTAGGAGGGGTCGGGAACACTGAAGCTTTCTTT	CASSLGGVGNTEAFF
TRBV5-1	17	once	TRBJ2-2	TRBD2	TGCGCCAGCAGCTTGAGGGCTAGCGGGAGTGTTACCGGGGAGCTGTTTTTT	CASSLRASGSVTGELFF
TRBV28	12	few	TRBJ1-2	TRBD1	TGTGCCTCGACAGGGTTGAACTATGGCTACACCTTC	CASTGLNYGYTF
TRBV5-4	15	-	TRBJ2-7	TRBD1	TGTGCCAGCAGCTCCCGGGACAGGGGCAAGAACGAGCAGTACTTC	CASSSRDRGKNEQYF
TRBV28	15	-	TRBJ2-7	-	TGTGCCAGCAGTTTTAGAGGTGGTGGCGCCTACGAGCAGTACTTC	CASSFRGGGAYEQYF
TRBV7-2	17	-	TRBJ2-1	TRBD2	TGTGCCAGCAGCTTAGTTTGGCTAGCGGGGCCAGGAAATGAGCAGTTCTTC	CASSLVWLAGPGNEQFF
TRBV28	20	-	TRBJ2-4	TRBD2	TGTGCCAGCAGTTTACCTATCGGGACTAGCGGGCCGCTAGCCAAAAACATTCAGTACTTC	CASSLPIGTSGPLAKNIQYF
TRBV2	14	once	TRBJ2-7	-	TGTGCCAGCAGTGAACGGCTAGTGTTGGACGAGCAGTACTTC	CASSERLVLDEQYF
TRBV5-1	16	-	TRBJ1-5	-	TGCGCCAGCAGAGGGGGGAACGGAGAACCCAATCAGCCCCAGCATTTT	CASRGGNGEPNQPQHF
TRBV15	15	-	TRBJ1-5	-	TGTGCCACCAGCAGATTACAGGGAGAAGATCAGCCCCAGCATTTT	CATSRLQGEDQPQHF
TRBV6-7	13	-	TRBJ1-1	-	TGTGCCAGCAGTTGCGGGGTGAACACTGAAGCTTTCTTT	CASSCGVNTEAFF
TRBV4-1	18	-	TRBJ2-7	-	TGCGCCAGCAGCCAAGTCAGTGCCTTTGGACGGAGCTCCTACGAGCAGTACTTC	CASSQVSAFGRSSYEQYF
TRBV20-1	11	-	TRBJ2-2	-	TGCAGTGCTTACAGCACCGGGGAGCTGTTTTTT	CSAYSTGELFF
TRBV5-1	16	-	TRBJ2-1	TRBD2	TGCGCCAGCAGCTTGGACGGCGGGAGGGGGTACAATGAGCAGTTCTTC	CASSLDGGRGYNEQFF
TRBV6-1	13	-	TRBJ2-5	TRBD1	TGTGCCAGCAGGTTGACAGGGGTAGAGACCCAGTACTTC	CASRLTGVETQYF
TRBV15	14	-	TRBJ2-7	-	TGTGCCACCAGCAGAGACAGGGGTCCCTTCGAGCAGTACTTC	CATSRDRGPFEQYF
TRBV14	18	-	TRBJ1-2	-	TGTGCCAGCAGCCGCGTGGGGGCAGGGTACTTGGCTAACTATGGCTACACCTTC	CASSRVGAGYLANYGYTF
TRBV29-1	13	-	TRBJ2-5	-	TGCAGCGTTGAAATGACAGACCAAGAGACCCAGTACTTC	CSVEMTDQETQYF
TRBV10-3	13	few	TRBJ1-5	TRBD1	TGTGCCATCAAGGGGGCAGAGAATCAGCCCCAGCATTTT	CAIKGAENQPQHF
TRBV6-5	15	-	TRBJ1-4	-	TGTGCCAGCAGTACAGGGACGGCAACTAATGAAAAACTGTTTTTT	CASSTGTATNEKLFF
TRBV5-3	13	-	TRBJ1-1	-	TGTGCCAGAAGCTTGGGTTCAGGCACTGAAGCTTTCTTT	CARSLGSGTEAFF
TRBV7-9	15	once	TRBJ2-2	-	TGTGCCAGCAGCTTAGGAACAGGACACACCGGGGAGCTGTTTTTT	CASSLGTGHTGELFF
TRBV5-4	15	-	TRBJ2-3	-	TGTGCCAGCAGCGGGGACCGGCGCCCCACAGATACGCAGTATTTT	CASSGDRRPTDTQYF
TRBV19	13	-	TRBJ1-2	-	TGTGCCAGTAGTATAGTATCGACTGGTGGCTACACCTTC	CASSIVSTGGYTF
TRBV7-6	17	many	TRBJ2-1	TRBD2	TGTGCCAGCAGCCGACTGGCGGGAGGGTTCTCCTACAATGAGCAGTTCTTC	CASSRLAGGFSYNEQFF
TRBV4-2	14	-	TRBJ2-5	-	TGTGCCAGCAGCCAAGGGGCTAGTCTGGAGACCCAGTACTTC	CASSQGASLETQYF
TRBV10-3	13	-	TRBJ2-1	-	TGTGCCATCAGTGGGGCTAGTGACAATGAGCAGTTCTTC	CAISGASDNEQFF
TRBV21-1	16	-	TRBJ2-3	-	TGTGCCAGCAGCACGCCAACAGGGCGTGGGACAGATACGCAGTATTTT	CASSTPTGRGTDTQYF
TRBV5-1	16	-	TRBJ2-2	-	TGCGCCAGCAGCTTGGTGGCGGGGACGTCCCCCGGGGAGCTGTTTTTT	CASSLVAGTSPGELFF
TRBV15	15	-	TRBJ2-5	TRBD2	TGTGCCACCACCCTGCTAGCGGGGTCCCAAGAGACCCAGTACTTC	CATTLLAGSQETQYF
TRBV5-1	13	-	TRBJ1-4	TRBD1	TGCGCCAGCGGGGACAGCCTTAATGAAAAACTGTTTTTT	CASGDSLNEKLFF
TRBV5-1	15	-	TRBJ2-7	TRBD2	TGCGCCAGCAGCTCGTCCCATAGCGGGGCCTACGAGCAGTACTTC	CASSSSHSGAYEQYF
TRBV5-1	14	few	TRBJ2-6	-	TGCGCCAGCAGCCTATTGGGTGGGGCCAACGTCCTGACTTTC	CASSLLGGANVLTF
TRBV5-1	13	once	TRBJ2-2	-	TGCGCCAGTCATAAAGGCGCGACCGGGGAGCTGTTTTTT	CASHKGATGELFF
TRBV27	16	-	TRBJ2-7	TRBD2	TGTGCCAGCAGTCCGCCGGGGGAGCGGGAGAGAAACGAGCAGTACTTC	CASSPPGERERNEQYF
TRBV7-6	15	-	TRBJ2-1	-	TGTGCCAGCAGCTTAGGTCGTGTGGAGTACAATGAGCAGTTCTTC	CASSLGRVEYNEQFF
TRBV7-2	13	-	TRBJ1-1	TRBD1	TGTGCCAGCCGAAGGGACAGGAACACTGAAGCTTTCTTT	CASRRDRNTEAFF
TRBV4-2	13	-	TRBJ2-7	TRBD2	TGTGCCAGCAGCCAAGATGTCGGGCTAGCGGGAGGTTTC	CASSQDVGLAGGF
TRBV7-9	15	once	TRBJ1-2	TRBD1	TGTGCCAGCAGCCACTGGGACAGGGGGGAATATGGCTACACCTTC	CASSHWDRGEYGYTF
TRBV18	13	-	TRBJ2-7	-	TGTGCCAGCTCACCCTCCCCGTCCTACGAGCAGTACTTC	CASSPSPSYEQYF
TRBV4-2	15	-	TRBJ2-7	-	TGTGCCAGCAGCCAAGATGTCGGCCTGCTCTACGAGCAGTACTTC	CASSQDVGLLYEQYF
TRBV6-6	12	-	TRBJ1-1	-	TGTGCCAGCAACACAAGGGGGACTGAAGCTTTCTTT	CASNTRGTEAFF
TRBV2	13	-	TRBJ2-5	-	TGTGCCAGCAGCCCTTTGCGGCGGGAGACCCAGTACTTC	CASSPLRRETQYF
TRBV5-1	14	-	TRBJ1-1	TRBD1	TGCGCCAGCAGCTTTGGGACAGGGAACACTGAAGCTTTCTTT	CASSFGTGNTEAFF
TRBV7-6	17	once	TRBJ2-2	TRBD2	TGTGCCAGCAGCTTAAGGAGCGGGGGAGAGATAACCGGGGAGCTGTTTTTT	CASSLRSGGEITGELFF
TRBV4-3	15	-	TRBJ2-5	-	TGCGCCAGCAGCCGCGGGAACAGGGATTGGGAGACCCAGTACTTC	CASSRGNRDWETQYF
TRBV7-3	15	-	TRBJ2-2	-	TGTGCCAGCAGGATGGGGGGAGAGAACACCGGGGAGCTGTTTTTT	CASRMGGENTGELFF
TRBV5-5	13	-	TRBJ1-5	-	TGTGCCAGCAGCTTCAACGGGGGTCAGCCCCAGCATTTT	CASSFNGGQPQHF
TRBV29-1	14	-	TRBJ2-6	-	TGCAGCGTTGAAGACCATTCTGGGGCCGACGTCCTGACTTTC	CSVEDHSGADVLTF
TRBV11-3	13	many	TRBJ2-1	-	TGTGCCAGCAGCCACAGGGTAGACAATGAGCAGTTCTTC	CASSHRVDNEQFF
TRBV28	14	-	TRBJ1-1	-	TGTGCCAGCAGTTCCCCCCGACAGAACACTGAAGCTTTCTTT	CASSSPRQNTEAFF
TRBV15	12	few	TRBJ2-2	-	TGTGCCACCAGCTTTGTCACCGGGGAGCTGTTTTTT	CATSFVTGELFF
TRBV7-9	13	-	TRBJ2-1	-	TGTGCCAGCAGCGCCGATGCGGACAATGAGCAGTTCTTC	CASSADADNEQFF
TRBV30	16	-	TRBJ2-3	-	TGTGCCTGGAGTAAGGGATCGCACCCTAGCACAGATACGCAGTATTTT	CAWSKGSHPSTDTQYF
TRBV5-6	14	-	TRBJ1-4	-	TGTGCCAGCAGCTCCTCGCGGCAGGATGAAAAACTGTTTTTT	CASSSSRQDEKLFF
TRBV5-6	14	-	TRBJ1-6	-	TGTGCCAGCACCTACGGGCAGGGCGGATCACCCCTCCACTTT	CASTYGQGGSPLHF